The sequence of this TCR beta chain was determined in a study of T cells in Graves' hyperthyroidism and ophthalmopathy. As regards this clonotype: Its antigen is not identified.

Researchers took RNA transcripts and amplified the TCR beta CDR3 regions from them. An initial round of RT-PCR targeting the TCR CDR3 relied on the HTBI primer set. TCRdb redid the calling of the multiplex PCR reads with MiXCR, one entry per CDR3 protein. The data contain roughly 500,000 distinct CDR3 sequences, around a fifth of them seen just once; the ten biggest clones take up about 49%. Study results and limitations: Most expanded thyroid clonotypes above 0.001 recurred in blood.

From germline, CDR1 is ENHRY and CDR2 SYGVKD. The V end was cut by 4 bases, the J end by 6 bases, with 10 bases between. The CDR3 has 12 amino acids. Patients with uncontrolled infections, other autoimmune diseases, pregnancy or lactation were excluded. The receptor's source is a woman aged 70 to 79 with Graves' ophthalmopathy. The rearrangement links TRBV10-3 to TRBJ2-7; either TRBD1 or TRBD2 may fit D (5 bases each). The sequencing input was blood. This CDR3 reads CAISVGRGEQYF. CDR3 sequence (DNA): TGTGCCATCAGTGTGGGACGCGGCGAGCAGTACTTC.